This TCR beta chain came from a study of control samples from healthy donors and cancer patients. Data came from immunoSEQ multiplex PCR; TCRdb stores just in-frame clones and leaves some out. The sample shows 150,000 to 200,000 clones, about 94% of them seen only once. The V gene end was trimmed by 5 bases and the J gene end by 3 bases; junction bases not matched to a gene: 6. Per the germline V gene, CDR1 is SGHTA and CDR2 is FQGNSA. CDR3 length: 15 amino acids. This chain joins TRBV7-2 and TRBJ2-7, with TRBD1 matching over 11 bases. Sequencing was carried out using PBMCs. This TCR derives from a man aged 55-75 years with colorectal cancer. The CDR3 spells CASSGDRGSHYEQYF. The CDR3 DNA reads TGTGCCAGCAGCGGGGACAGGGGGTCCCACTACGAGCAGTACTTC.